This record concerns one T cell receptor (beta chain) sequence. Its antigen is not known. Primers: 60 Vbeta forward and 13 Jbeta reverse. Methods used by the authors: The authors later counted roughly 87 million unique TCR beta chains, about 11 million of them shared. Sequencing was performed with immunoSEQ multiplex PCR; in TCRdb, only in-frame clones are kept and a portion is missing. V, J and clone size derive from that table, while D and trimming were established from the DNA sequence. The profile shows tens of thousands of clones, about four fifths of them singletons. Germline assignment: CDR1 SGHRS and CDR2 YFSETQ. The J segment lost 1 base and the V segment lost 3 bases, leaving 6 bases of the junction unmatched. This CDR3 region has 15 residues. The sample comes from a study of cytomegalovirus exposure and HLA in healthy donors. It was healthy bone marrow donors who served as donors. Notes on the study in general: Immune exposure was documented only through CMV serostatus.

The material sequenced was PBMCs. The origin of this receptor is a man aged 25-40 years in good health and CMV-seropositive. J is TRBJ1-1 and V is TRBV5-1; 7 bases match TRBD1. CDR3 protein: CASSSRQGRNTEAFF. The CDR3 DNA reads TGCGCCAGCAGCTCGAGACAGGGAAGGAACACTGAAGCTTTCTTT.